This T cell receptor beta chain was obtained from a study of T cells expressing NK-cell markers. No DNA is given; TCRdb re-called the 5' RACE reads and lists each CDR3 protein once. The sample features 300,000 or so distinct CDR3 sequences, with roughly 4.2% in its top ten. The sequence came from a woman between 18 and 75 years old in good health. The sequenced material came from blood T cells: a sorted CD56 or NKG2C T cell subset, CD4+ or CD8+ T cells, or bulk PBMC T cells (not recorded which).

CDR3 residues: CASSPELHRDNEQFF. This chain connects TRBV4-3 to TRBJ2-1. The germline gives CDR1 LGHNA, CDR2 YSLEER. The CDR3 is 15 residues long.